The 25 T cell receptor beta chains below all came from one sample that was sequenced in a study of T cell clonotyping in hematopoietic cell transplantation. Produced via immunoSEQ multiplex PCR; TCRdb's table is partial and in-frame only. This repertoire shows some 1,600 clones, 80% to 90% found once; its top ten account for just over 5%. The sequences come from PBMCs, collected 30 days after allogeneic stem cell transplant. The receptors were gathered from a male patient aged 25-45 years who had an allogeneic stem cell transplant, so T cells may come from the graft donor. Some clones in this sample may be carry-over from other donors' samples.

This chain connects TRBV2 to TRBJ2-7; D not resolved. There are 14 residues in the CDR3. Germline CDR1 reads SNHLY; CDR2 reads FYNNEI. V was trimmed by 0 bases and J by 1 base, leaving 7 bases between them. The CDR3 reads CASSEASGSYEQYF. The CDR3 region has the DNA TGTGCCAGCAGTGAAGCGTCGGGTTCCTACGAGCAGTACTTC.

The chain uses TRBV11-2 and TRBJ2-7, with D uncertain. Between the trimmed V and J ends, which lost 5 bases and 3 bases, there was a span of 14 bases. This CDR3 is built from 14 residues. The germline gives CDR1 SGHAT, CDR2 FQNNGV. CDR3 sequence: CASSPIIGYYEQYF. In DNA, the CDR3 is TGTGCCAGCAGCCCAATCATAGGCTACTACGAGCAGTACTTC.

This clone has just a few counts. This chain uses TRBV7-3 with TRBJ2-7; weak D call: TRBD1 (5 bases). Between the trimmed V and J ends, which lost 0 bases and 6 bases, there was a span of 9 bases. Germline V CDR1 and CDR2: SGHTA, FQGTGA. This CDR3 is 13 amino acids long. The CDR3 DNA sequence: TGTGCCAGCAGCTTAACCCCAGGGATCGAGCAGTACTTC. Encoded protein: CASSLTPGIEQYF.

The V gene is TRBV29-1, the J gene TRBJ1-1; D unclear. The CDR3 extends over 15 amino acids. Deletions cut 0 bases from V and 0 bases from J, with 11 bases between. Germline CDR1 SQVTM, CDR2 ANQGSEA. The CDR3: CSVEDGTSVNTEAFF. The CDR3 DNA is TGCAGCGTTGAAGACGGTACGAGTGTGAACACTGAAGCTTTCTTT.

The genes are TRBV7-2 and TRBJ2-7; D might be TRBD2 (5 bases). V was clipped by 1 base and J by 3 bases, with 10 bases between them. The CDR3 runs to 14 residues. Germline CDR1 SGHTA, CDR2 FQGNSA. CDR3 DNA: TGTGCCAGCAGCTTAGTAGGTGAGGGCTACGAGCAGTACTTC. It encodes CASSLVGEGYEQYF.

The gene calls are TRBV4-3 and TRBJ1-3, with no clear D. V lost 4 bases and J lost 0, with 10 bases in between. Germline loops: CDR1 LGHNA, CDR2 YSLEER. This CDR3 comprises 15 residues. DNA of the CDR3: TGCGCCAGCAGCCCTGACGATAACTCTGGAAACACCATATATTTT. Its translation is CASSPDDNSGNTIYF.

The chain recombines TRBV12-5 with TRBJ2-3; D remains ambiguous. CDR3 length: 12 amino acids. The germline V and J ends were trimmed by 1 base and 11 bases, with 10 bases remaining between them. Germline V gene data show CDR1 as LGHNT and CDR2 as FRNRAP. CDR3 DNA sequence: TGTGCTAGTGGTTTGGACGGCTGGGGGCAGTATTTT. Protein sequence: CASGLDGWGQYF.

The rearrangement links TRBV4-2 to TRBJ2-2; D gene unclear. Germline CDR1 and CDR2: LGHNA and YNFKEQ. Deletions cut 0 bases from V and 4 bases from J, with 6 bases between. The CDR3 is 14 residues long. For the CDR3, the DNA is TGTGCCAGCAGCCAAGAATGGGCCACCGGGGAGCTGTTTTTT. Protein product: CASSQEWATGELFF.

The chain is built from TRBV27 and TRBJ1-1; 7 bases are shared with TRBD1. Germline CDR1 reads MNHEY; CDR2 reads SMNVEV (reference sequence). V lost 6 bases to trimming and J lost 11 bases; unmatched junction nucleotides: 9. The CDR3 loop spans 12 amino acids. CDR3 sequence (DNA): TGTGCCAGCAGGACAGGGAAGTTTGCCGCTTTCTTT. This encodes CASRTGKFAAFF.

The genes are TRBV15 and TRBJ2-1; no firm D call. The V end was cut by 0 bases, the J end by 4 bases, with 10 bases between. CDR1 is LNHNV, CDR2 YYDKDF, per germline (reference sequence). CDR3 length: 15 amino acids. The CDR3 DNA sequence: TGTGCCACCAGCAGAGAGGCGGAACCTTACAATGAGCAGTTCTTC. It is translated as CATSREAEPYNEQFF.

The DNA for the CDR3 is TGTGCCAGTACTGGGGACTTCACCGGGGAGCTGTTTTTT. Its protein is CASTGDFTGELFF. The chain couples TRBV19 to TRBJ2-2, with a weak D call TRBD2 (6 bases). V lost 7 bases and J lost 4, with 10 bases in between. The germline V gene has CDR1 LNHDA and CDR2 SQIVND (reference sequence). This CDR3 is built from 13 residues. The whole variable domain, remainder taken from reference TRBV19 and TRBJ2-2, is DGGITQSPKYLFRKEGQNVTLSCEQNLNHDAMYWYRQDPGQGLRLIYYSQIVNDFQKGDIAEGYSVSREKKESFPLTVTSAQKNPTAFYLCASTGDFTGELFFGEGSRLTVL.

The chain has TRBV7-1 and TRBJ2-6; no clear D. TRBV7-1 is flagged as an ORF with uncertain function. The length of the CDR3 is 15 residues. Trimming took 1 base from V and 5 from J, leaving 9 bases between them. The CDR3 is CASSSGQSRANVLTF. The CDR3 nucleotides are TGTGCCAGCAGCTCAGGACAAAGTCGGGCCAACGTCCTGACTTTC.

This rearrangement joins TRBV9 to TRBJ2-3; D gene ambiguous. The CDR3 contains 14 residues. Deletions cut 2 bases from V and 5 bases from J, with 12 bases between. Looked up from germline, CDR1 is SGDLS and CDR2 is YYNGEE. The CDR3 DNA reads TGTGCCAGCAGCGTCCACCTCCCCGAAGATACGCAGTATTTT. Its translation: CASSVHLPEDTQYF.

The chain couples TRBV4-3 to TRBJ2-7; no firm D call. This CDR3 has 15 residues. In germline, CDR1 is LGHNA, CDR2 YSLEER. With 0 bases removed from V and 2 bases from J, the gap between germline ends came to 11 bases. The CDR3: CASSQDFAETYEQYF. In DNA form, the CDR3 reads TGCGCCAGCAGCCAAGATTTTGCCGAGACCTACGAGCAGTACTTC.

The J gene is TRBJ1-3, the V gene TRBV9, with D unclear. This CDR3 has 11 amino acids. The V gene's germline CDR1 is SGDLS and CDR2 YYNGEE. Between the trimmed V and J ends, which lost 7 bases and 8 bases, there was a span of 10 bases. CDR3 bases: TGTGCCAGCTCATCGCCGGACACCATATATTTT. Amino acid sequence: CASSSPDTIYF.

V is TRBV20-1 and J is TRBJ1-2; no reliable D call. Germline V gene lookup returns CDR1 DFQATT and CDR2 SNEGSKA (reference sequence). The CDR3 length is 11 residues. V shed 0 bases and J shed 8 bases, with 7 bases lying between them. Written as DNA, the CDR3 is TGCAGTGCTAGAGACGGCAAAGGCTACACCTTC. This gives the protein CSARDGKGYTF.

The chain employs TRBV5-6 and TRBJ1-2; 10 bases match TRBD1. The CDR3 contains 16 residues. Germline assignment: CDR1 SGHDT and CDR2 YYEEEE. V shed 0 bases and J 5 bases; nucleotides not matched to a gene: 7. CDR3 nucleotide sequence: TGTGCCAGCAGCTTGGGCCTCCGGGACAGGGGATATGGCTACACCTTC. This codes for CASSLGLRDRGYGYTF. Based on the CDR3 plus reference TRBV5-6 and TRBJ1-2, the full variable domain is DAGVTQSPTHLIKTRGQQVTLRCSPKSGHDTVSWYQQALGQGPQFIFQYYEEEERQRGNFPDRFSGHQFPNYSSELNVNALLLGDSALYLCASSLGLRDRGYGYTFGSGTRLTVV.

This clone was seen only once. V and J are TRBV10-3 and TRBJ2-3; D is possibly TRBD1 or TRBD2 (5 bases each). V lost 4 bases to trimming and J lost 2 bases, with 13 bases between them. The CDR3 length is 15 residues. Germline lookup yields CDR1 ENHRY and CDR2 SYGVKD. The CDR3 DNA sequence: TGTGCCATCAGTGGACGGGGCACCCTCACAGATACGCAGTATTTT. Amino acid sequence: CAISGRGTLTDTQYF.

The chain couples TRBV5-6 to TRBJ2-3; D is undetermined. The CDR3 totals 16 residues. Germline CDR1 and CDR2: SGHDT and YYEEEE. V shed 4 bases and J shed 0 bases, with 15 bases lying between them. For the CDR3, the DNA is TGTGCCAGCAGCGCCCTCTCACAAACTAGCACAGATACGCAGTATTTT. It yields the protein CASSALSQTSTDTQYF.

This chain connects TRBV5-6 to TRBJ1-2, with D perhaps matching TRBD1 (6 bases). The germline V gene encodes CDR1 SGHDT and CDR2 YYEEEE. Deletions cut 2 bases from V and 5 bases from J, with 10 bases between. The CDR3 extends over 13 amino acids. Here the CDR3 DNA reads TGTGCCAGCAGCTTAGGGACAAGTTATGGCTACACCTTC. Residues: CASSLGTSYGYTF.

This clone was found a few times. This rearrangement joins TRBV12-5 to TRBJ2-5; D may match TRBD1 or TRBD2 (6 bases each). Per the germline V gene, CDR1 is LGHNT and CDR2 is FRNRAP. The CDR3 length is 14 residues. V lost 1 base and J lost 5, with 11 bases in between. In DNA form, the CDR3 reads TGTGCTAGTGGTTTGGGGGGGGCCAGGGAGACCCAGTACTTC. It is translated as CASGLGGARETQYF.

CDR3 protein: CASSFGASYSGGARETQYF. The CDR3 DNA reads as TGTGCCAGCAGCTTCGGTGCCAGCTATAGCGGGGGGGCCAGGGAGACCCAGTACTTC. The V gene is TRBV11-2, the J gene TRBJ2-5, with 11 bases aligning to TRBD2. This CDR3 is 19 amino acids long. Germline V CDR1 and CDR2: SGHAT, FQNNGV. Losses at the gene ends were 3 bases for V and 5 bases for J; bases not matched to a gene: 17.

V usage is TRBV2 and J usage is TRBJ1-2; D is ambiguous. The V end was cut by 4 bases, the J end by 0 bases, with 12 bases between. This CDR3 is built from 15 residues. Germline CDR1 SNHLY, CDR2 FYNNEI. The DNA for the CDR3 is TGTGCCAGCAGTGCTTGGCTTCCCACTAACTATGGCTACACCTTC. Protein: CASSAWLPTNYGYTF.

V is TRBV29-1 and J is TRBJ1-1; no clear D gene. Germline CDR1 reads SQVTM; CDR2 reads ANQGSEA. The CDR3 has 15 amino acids. The germline V and J ends were trimmed by 6 bases and 1 base, with 18 bases remaining between them. The CDR3 protein is CSVRAEGLGNTEAFF. For the CDR3, the DNA is TGCAGCGTCCGAGCCGAGGGATTAGGGAACACTGAAGCTTTCTTT.

V usage is TRBV29-1 and J usage is TRBJ2-4, with unresolved D. The CDR3 consists of 14 residues. Per germline, CDR1 SQVTM and CDR2 ANQGSEA. Trimming cost V 3 bases and J 0 bases, with 9 bases left between them. The CDR3, as DNA: TGCAGCGTTGAGACGGGCGGAGCCAAAAACATTCAGTACTTC. Translation gives CSVETGGAKNIQYF.